The entry that follows covers one TCR beta chain sequence. The record originates from a study of long-term antiretroviral therapy in people with HIV. Version v3.0 of the immunoSEQ assay ran at survey level. Some clones are missing from TCRdb's copy, which holds only in-frame ones; the method was immunoSEQ multiplex PCR. The data contain about 30,000 clones, approximately 95% of them singletons. Material: unsorted PBMCs, obtained 5.3 years after starting antiretroviral therapy. The TCR sequence derives from a man younger than 40 with HIV.

The DNA of the CDR3 is TGTGCCAGCAGCACGCGTCTCCGGGGGGCGAGGTGGGAAGCTTTCTTT. Its translation is CASSTRLRGARWEAFF. The V and J genes are TRBV7-8 and TRBJ1-1; maybe TRBD1 (6 bases). Germline CDR1 is SGHVS and CDR2 is FQNEAQ. Trimming took off 5 bases at V and 8 bases at J, with 24 bases between the two ends. This CDR3 comprises 16 residues. The variable domain in full, completed from reference TRBV7-8 and TRBJ1-1, reads GAGVSQSPRYKVAKRGQDVALRCDPISGHVSLFWYQQALGQGPEFLTYFQNEAQLDKSGLPSDRFFAERPEGSVSTLKIQRTQQEDSAVYLCASSTRLRGARWEAFFGQGTRLTVV.